Listed here are 7 T cell receptor beta chains from one sample, sequenced in a study of blood T cell repertoires in COVID-19 (TCRdb year 2020). The library was made by the immunoSEQ multiplex PCR assay. TCRdb stores this immuneACCESS table with in-frame sequences only. Part of the clones is absent; in the studies checked, under half of the shortfall reflects unresolved V genes, and no reason is known for the rest. The sample table shows about 130,000 clones, and approximately 74% are seen once. Approximately 2% of the sample rests with the top ten. Sequencing was carried out using peripheral blood. The receptor source for this set is a woman aged 70-85 years with acute or convalescent COVID-19.

The rearrangement links TRBV30 to TRBJ2-2; no reliable D call. V was pared by 4 bases and J by 4 bases, with 10 bases between. The length of the CDR3 is 13 residues. CDR1 is GTSNPN, CDR2 SVGIG, per germline (reference sequence). The CDR3: CAWNTGSTGELFF. The CDR3 DNA sequence: TGTGCCTGGAATACGGGTAGCACCGGGGAGCTGTTTTTT.

The V and J genes are TRBV5-6 and TRBJ1-1; 7 nucleotides line up with TRBD1. Trimming removed 1 base from V and 3 bases from J; junction bases left unmatched: 3. CDR3 length: 14 residues. The germline V gene has CDR1 SGHDT and CDR2 YYEEEE. The CDR3 protein is CASSLRGRDTEAFF. In nucleotides, the CDR3 is TGTGCCAGCAGCTTGAGGGGGCGGGACACTGAAGCTTTCTTT.

With regard to this clone: The junction and the germline gene differ at one end; a read error may be behind it. The chain carries TRBV7-7 and TRBJ2-3, with D uncertain. The CDR3 extends over 14 amino acids. Germline V lookup: CDR1 SSHAT, CDR2 FNYEAQ (reference sequence). The CDR3 sequence: CASSRSVTADTQYF. CDR3 in DNA: TGTGCTAGCAGCCGCTCCGTTACGGCAGATACGCAGTATTTT.

Ten or more counts support this clone. V and J are TRBV9 and TRBJ1-5; a possible D gene is TRBD1 (5 bases). This CDR3 is 14 amino acids long. The germline V and J ends were trimmed by 4 bases and 5 bases, with 13 bases remaining between them. Germline CDR1 and CDR2: SGDLS and YYNGEE. This CDR3 reads CASSIGQADQPQHF. CDR3 in DNA: TGTGCCAGCAGCATTGGACAAGCAGATCAGCCCCAGCATTTT.

The J gene is TRBJ2-2, the V gene TRBV10-1; the D gene is possibly TRBD1 (5 bases). Germline V gene data show CDR1 as WNHNN and CDR2 as SYGVQD (reference sequence). CDR3 length equals 15 residues. V lost 5 bases and J lost 4, with 14 bases in between. The CDR3, as DNA: TGCGCCAGCAGTTATTCTTTAACAGGCACCGGGGAGCTGTTTTTT. This gives the protein CASSYSLTGTGELFF.

This clone is medium-sized by share. The V and J genes are TRBV5-8 and TRBJ2-4; perhaps TRBD2 as D (5 bases). V was shortened by 0 bases and J by 7 bases, with 14 bases between the two germline ends. Germline values: CDR1 SGHTS, CDR2 YDEGEE. The CDR3 consists of 15 residues. CDR3 in DNA: TGTGCCAGCAGCTTGGCGGGCAGTGAGCGGAACATTCAGTACTTC. This encodes CASSLAGSERNIQYF.

The chain uses TRBV9 and TRBJ2-5; D is perhaps TRBD1 (5 bases). This CDR3 is 13 amino acids long. Trimming left V 1 base short and J 1 base short, with 5 bases between. In germline, CDR1 is SGDLS, CDR2 YYNGEE. Here the CDR3 reads CASSVQGQETQYF. CDR3 sequence (DNA): TGTGCCAGCAGCGTACAGGGCCAAGAGACCCAGTACTTC.